Sequencing of this T cell receptor (beta chain) was carried out in a study of OX40 agonist ivuxolimab in advanced cancers. Study in general: The mean age was approximately 60 years, ranging from 23 to 79, with around four fifths of participants male. Three dose-escalation patients had partial responses: one with hepatocellular carcinoma and two with cutaneous melanoma.

A remark on this clone: Its antigen is currently unknown.

Study outcomes and limitations: CD4+ and CD8+ T cells in blood underwent clonal expansion by week 6 at 0.1 to 3.0 mg/kg.

Libraries were prepared by immunoSEQ multiplex PCR; TCRdb keeps only in-frame clonotypes and omits some of them. The table has approximately 15,000 clones, 80% seen once; the top ten hold roughly 25%. The sequence was obtained from an adult with an advanced solid tumor such as melanoma, head and neck, liver or kidney cancer. Here the sequenced sample was CD4+ or CD8+ T cells sorted from blood, taken in a trial of the OX40 agonist ivuxolimab.

This chain's CDR3 is CASSLDRQGEQYF. The CDR3 region has the DNA TGTGCCAGCAGCTTAGACAGGCAAGGCGAGCAGTACTTC. J is TRBJ2-7 and V is TRBV7-3; weak D call: TRBD1 (6 bases). The V end lost 2 bases, the J end lost 6 bases, and 11 bases lay between the germline ends. Germline loops: CDR1 SGHTA, CDR2 FQGTGA. The CDR3 is 13 amino acids.